This passage covers 17 T cell receptor beta chains from one sample sequenced in a study of blood T cell repertoires in COVID-19. Generated by immunoSEQ multiplex PCR, the TCRdb table keeps only in-frame clones and is missing some. The sample lists approximately 240,000 clones, 83% occurring once. Sequencing input: peripheral blood. These receptors originate from a woman aged 25-40 years with COVID-19, enrolled during active disease.

The chain combines TRBV6-5 with TRBJ2-1; D ambiguous. The ends were cut back, 4 bases at V and 8 bases at J, with 6 bases in the middle. This CDR3 comprises 11 residues. Germline values: CDR1 MNHEY, CDR2 SVGAGI. CDR3 protein: CASSSLYEQFF. The CDR3 nucleotides are TGTGCCAGCAGTTCTCTCTATGAGCAGTTCTTC.

V and J are TRBV6-5 and TRBJ2-2; 7 bases are a match to TRBD1. Germline V gives CDR1 MNHEY, CDR2 SVGAGI. CDR3 length: 15 residues. Trimming took 5 bases from V and 4 from J; bases not matched to a gene: 7. This CDR3 reads CASSRGLRGTGELFF. As DNA, the CDR3 is TGTGCCAGCAGTAGGGGGCTGAGGGGCACCGGGGAGCTGTTTTTT.

The V gene is TRBV5-1, the J gene TRBJ2-6, with TRBD1 as a possible D gene (6 bases). The V end lost 4 bases, the J end lost 4 bases, and 15 bases lay between the germline ends. The CDR3 consists of 16 residues. CDR1 and CDR2 from the germline V gene are SGHRS and YFSETQ. In DNA form, the CDR3 reads TGCGCCAGCAGCGTCTACAGGGATGCCGGGGCCAACGTCCTGACTTTC. Amino acid sequence: CASSVYRDAGANVLTF.

This clone came up once. The chain has TRBV6-5 and TRBJ2-1, with 10 nucleotides matching TRBD2. There are 15 residues in the CDR3. Looked up from germline, CDR1 is MNHEY and CDR2 is SVGAGI. With 4 bases clipped from V and 4 bases from J, the junction kept 4 bases outside the gene matches. CDR3 amino acids: CASSSGTSEYNEQFF. CDR3 bases: TGTGCCAGCAGTTCCGGGACTAGCGAGTACAATGAGCAGTTCTTC.

The rearrangement uses TRBV7-2 and TRBJ2-5; a possible D gene is TRBD1 (6 bases). There are 16 residues in the CDR3. The germline V gene encodes CDR1 SGHTA and CDR2 FQGNSA. The V gene lost 5 bases and the J gene lost 7 bases, with 23 bases spanning the gap. CDR3 DNA sequence: TGTGCCAGCAGCACCCGGCTAGGGGGTGGCGTCGTGACCCAGTACTTC. Amino acid sequence: CASSTRLGGGVVTQYF. Combining the CDR3 with reference TRBV7-2 and TRBJ2-5 gives the whole variable domain GAGVSQSPSNKVTEKGKDVELRCDPISGHTALYWYRQSLGQGLEFLIYFQGNSAPDKSGLPSDRFSAERTGGSVSTLTIQRTQQEDSAVYLCASSTRLGGGVVTQYFGPGTRLLVL.

J is TRBJ2-7 and V is TRBV5-6, with TRBD2 matching over 9 bases. This CDR3 contains 15 residues. The germline V gene encodes CDR1 SGHDT and CDR2 YYEEEE. With 0 bases clipped from V and 2 bases from J, the junction kept 3 bases outside the gene matches. The CDR3 DNA is TGTGCCAGCAGCTTGGGGATAGCGGGGGCCTACGAGCAGTACTTC. Amino acid sequence: CASSLGIAGAYEQYF. The entire variable domain, with the rest obtained from reference TRBV5-6 and TRBJ2-7, is as follows: DAGVTQSPTHLIKTRGQQVTLRCSPKSGHDTVSWYQQALGQGPQFIFQYYEEEERQRGNFPDRFSGHQFPNYSSELNVNALLLGDSALYLCASSLGIAGAYEQYFGPGTRLTVT.

The CDR3 nucleotides read TGTGCCAGCAGCCAGGGGAGTAATCAAGGGAATGAGCAGTTCTTC. Translating gives CASSQGSNQGNEQFF. The V call is TRBV9, the J call TRBJ2-1; possible D gene TRBD1, 6 bases. Germline lookup yields CDR1 SGDLS and CDR2 YYNGEE. The ends were cut back, 4 bases at V and 7 bases at J, with 18 bases in the middle. The CDR3 loop spans 15 amino acids.

The gene calls are TRBV14 and TRBJ2-2; 10 bases agree with TRBD2. The trim removed 2 bases at V and 6 bases at J, leaving 3 bases unmatched. This CDR3 is built from 15 residues. Germline CDR1 is SGHDN and CDR2 is FVKESK. CDR3 DNA sequence: TGTGCCAGCAGCCAACGCCTAGCGGGAGCCGGGGAGCTGTTTTTT. This sequence encodes CASSQRLAGAGELFF.

The chain is built from TRBV7-2 and TRBJ2-1; D not resolved. The germline V gene encodes CDR1 SGHTA and CDR2 FQGNSA. Trimming cost V 6 bases and J 9 bases, with 12 bases left between them. The CDR3 consists of 12 residues. The CDR3 sequence is CASSFPATEQFF. The CDR3 DNA reads as TGTGCCAGCAGTTTTCCAGCGACTGAGCAGTTCTTC.

The CDR3 bases are TGTGCCAGCAGTTCCGAGGGCGGAATCCTTCATCTGCAGTACTTC. Encoded protein: CASSSEGGILHLQYF. This chain connects TRBV27 to TRBJ2-7; D might be TRBD2 (5 bases). The CDR3 consists of 15 residues. The V gene lost 4 bases and the J gene lost 9 bases, with 22 bases spanning the gap. Germline lookup yields CDR1 MNHEY and CDR2 SMNVEV (reference sequence).

This sequence joins TRBV7-2 and TRBJ2-7; 7 bases align to TRBD2. The CDR3 is made up of 17 amino acids. Germline V gene sequence: CDR1 SGHTA, CDR2 FQGNSA. The V gene end was trimmed by 5 bases and the J gene end by 3 bases; junction bases not matched to a gene: 16. In DNA, the CDR3 is TGTGCCAGCAGCCCCTCCGGGAGGCGGGGTGACTTCTACGAGCAGTACTTC. Its translation: CASSPSGRRGDFYEQYF.

The V call is TRBV5-4, the J call TRBJ2-2; D remains ambiguous. Germline CDR1 and CDR2: SGHNT and YYREEE (reference sequence). Trimming left V 1 base short and J 5 bases short, with 9 bases between. The CDR3 length is 14 residues. The CDR3 DNA follows: TGTGCCAGCAGCTTGTTCTTGAGTACCGGGGAGCTGTTTTTT. It is translated as CASSLFLSTGELFF.

The chain carries TRBV28 and TRBJ1-5; D is unclear. Looked up from germline, CDR1 is MDHEN and CDR2 is SYDVKM. This CDR3 is 13 amino acids long. V was trimmed by 5 bases and J by 6 bases, leaving 11 bases between them. The CDR3 here is CASSQIFSQPQHF. The CDR3 DNA reads TGTGCCAGCAGTCAAATATTTAGTCAGCCCCAGCATTTT.

This clone was detected once. This chain joins TRBV6-5 and TRBJ2-5, with 11 bases that match TRBD1. CDR1 is MNHEY and CDR2 is SVGAGI in the germline V gene. The V segment lost 8 bases and the J segment 7 bases; nucleotides outside the gene matches: 6. The CDR3 sequence is 13 residues long. The DNA of the CDR3 is TGTGCCAGCGTGGGACAGGGGGGGCGGACCCAGTACTTC. Protein: CASVGQGGRTQYF.

The chain is built from TRBV6-2 or TRBV6-3 and TRBJ1-1, with a weak D call TRBD1 (5 bases). CDR1 and CDR2 from the germline V gene are MNHEY and SVGEGT. V lost 2 bases, J lost 3 bases, and 13 bases lay in between. The CDR3 sequence is 15 residues long. The CDR3 loop is CASSYPAGRDTEAFF. Here the CDR3 DNA reads TGTGCCAGCAGTTACCCCGCAGGGAGGGACACTGAAGCTTTCTTT.

The V and J genes are TRBV27 and TRBJ1-5; TRBD1 might be the D (5 bases). V was pared by 0 bases and J by 4 bases, with 10 bases between. The germline CDR1 and CDR2 sequences are MNHEY and SMNVEV (reference sequence). This CDR3 region has 15 residues. CDR3 nucleotide sequence: TGTGCCAGCAGTTTATCAGGGGTTGGGAATCAGCCCCAGCATTTT. It specifies CASSLSGVGNQPQHF.

The rearrangement links TRBV12-3 or TRBV12-4 to TRBJ2-5; TRBD1 might be the D (5 bases). The CDR3 contains 12 residues. Written as DNA, the CDR3 is TGTGCGTCAGGGCTCCCGGAGGAGACCCAGTACTTC. Amino acid sequence: CASGLPEETQYF.